The clone carrying this T cell receptor (beta chain) is labeled medium-sized. The sample comes from a study of T cells in localized non-small cell lung cancer. Generated by immunoSEQ multiplex PCR, the TCRdb table keeps only in-frame clones and is missing some. Among more than 2,000 clones listed, around 30% were seen once. V shed 5 bases, J shed 4 bases, and the junction held 9 bases outside the gene matches. CDR3 size: 17 residues. Germline V gene lookup returns CDR1 SGHNT and CDR2 YENEEA. The specimen comprised lung tumor tissue, sampled before any cancer treatment. The receptor's source is a female donor older than 55 with stage II squamous cell lung carcinoma. The V gene is TRBV11-3, the J gene TRBJ2-1; TRBD2 matches 12 bases. This CDR3 is CASSQRTSGASYNEQFF. CDR3 DNA: TGTGCCAGCAGCCAAAGGACTAGCGGGGCTTCTTACAATGAGCAGTTCTTC.